The next 6 T cell receptor beta chains were all read from a single sample in a study of CD4 T cells in relation to SARS-CoV-2 and coronaviruses. Their recognized antigens are unknown. Only in-frame clones appear in the TCRdb table, and some are missing; sequencing was by immunoSEQ multiplex PCR. Found here are tens of thousands of clones, over 70% of them singletons; the top ten hold roughly 2.8%. Sequencing input: memory CD4+ T cells from PBMCs, cultured in vitro. Every receptor here comes from an adult with COVID-19.

This CDR3 reads CASSEQGGTNQPQHF. The CDR3 DNA reads TGTGCCAGCAGTGAACAAGGGGGGACGAATCAGCCCCAGCATTTT. This chain links TRBV28 with TRBJ1-5, with D perhaps TRBD1 (6 bases). Trimming took 5 bases from V and 4 from J, leaving 15 bases between them. The CDR3 is made up of 15 amino acids. Germline loops: CDR1 MDHEN, CDR2 SYDVKM.

This chain joins TRBV5-1 and TRBJ2-5, with 7 bases lining up with TRBD2. This CDR3 is built from 16 residues. V lost 0 bases, J lost 0 bases, and 5 bases stayed unmatched. Germline CDR1 is SGHRS and CDR2 is YFSETQ. The CDR3 DNA reads as TGCGCCAGCAGCTTGGAAGCTAGCGGATACCAAGAGACCCAGTACTTC. Translating gives CASSLEASGYQETQYF.

J is TRBJ1-4 and V is TRBV7-9, with D perhaps TRBD1 (5 bases). This CDR3 has 15 amino acids. Germline V gives CDR1 SEHNR, CDR2 FQNEAQ (reference sequence). V lost 5 bases and J lost 8, with 18 bases in between. The CDR3: CASSPNRQTLEKLFF. The CDR3 DNA sequence: TGTGCCAGCAGCCCGAACAGACAGACCCTGGAAAAACTGTTTTTT.

The V call is TRBV5-1, the J call TRBJ1-6; D not certain. The CDR3 length is 14 residues. CDR1 and CDR2 from the germline V gene are SGHRS and YFSETQ. The V end lost 0 bases, the J end lost 10 bases, and 11 bases lay between the germline ends. CDR3 nucleotide sequence: TGCGCCAGCAGCTTGGTTGGGTCTGCGTCACCCCTCCACTTT. Its protein is CASSLVGSASPLHF.

This chain uses TRBV15 with TRBJ2-5, with TRBD2 matching over 13 bases. The CDR3 totals 18 residues. After removal of 5 bases from V and 5 bases from J, the junction contained 14 bases not matched to a gene. Germline assignment: CDR1 LNHNV and CDR2 YYDKDF (reference sequence). In nucleotides, the CDR3 is TGTGCCACCAGCGGCCCGCGGACTAGCGGGAGTAATAGGGAGACCCAGTACTTC. Translated, it gives CATSGPRTSGSNRETQYF.

The V and J genes are TRBV6-5 and TRBJ1-3, with D possibly being TRBD1 (5 bases). The CDR3 has 14 amino acids. V lost 2 bases and J 4 bases, leaving 9 bases between the germline ends. Looked up from germline, CDR1 is MNHEY and CDR2 is SVGAGI. The CDR3 region has the DNA TGTGCCAGCAGTTACACGGGACTCGGAAACACCATATATTTT. Its protein is CASSYTGLGNTIYF.